Sequencing of this T cell receptor beta chain was carried out in a study of blood T cell repertoires in COVID-19. In the study overall: Samples taken during acute and convalescent COVID-19 were collected in the United States, Italy and Spain. From T cells, B-cell-depleted T cells, or PBMCs came the material, which was cDNA or gDNA.

Original processing notes: Amplifying reference gene primers gave estimates of nucleated cell counts. Profiled with immunoSEQ multiplex PCR; TCRdb holds only in-frame clones, not every one. Clonal size and the V and J genes are those of that table, whereas D and trimming came from the DNA. This table holds some 170,000 clones, around 77% found once. Germline V gene sequence: CDR1 SNHLY, CDR2 FYNNEI. V trimming: 6 bases; J trimming: 0 bases; junction bases outside the gene matches: 14. CDR3 length: 19 amino acids. This TCR was sampled from an older man with acute or convalescent COVID-19. The V gene is TRBV2, the J gene TRBJ1-4; 9 nucleotides agree with TRBD1. The sequencing sample was made of peripheral blood. In nucleotides, the CDR3 is TGTGCCAGCAGGACTTCCAGTAAGGGACAGGGAGCAACTAATGAAAAACTGTTTTTT. As protein: CASRTSSKGQGATNEKLFF. The variable domain in full, with the rest retrieved from reference TRBV2 and TRBJ1-4, is EPEVTQTPSHQVTQMGQEVILRCVPISNHLYFYWYRQILGQKVEFLVSFYNNEISEKSEIFDDQFSVERPDGSNFTLKIRSTKLEDSAMYFCASRTSSKGQGATNEKLFFGSGTQLSVL.